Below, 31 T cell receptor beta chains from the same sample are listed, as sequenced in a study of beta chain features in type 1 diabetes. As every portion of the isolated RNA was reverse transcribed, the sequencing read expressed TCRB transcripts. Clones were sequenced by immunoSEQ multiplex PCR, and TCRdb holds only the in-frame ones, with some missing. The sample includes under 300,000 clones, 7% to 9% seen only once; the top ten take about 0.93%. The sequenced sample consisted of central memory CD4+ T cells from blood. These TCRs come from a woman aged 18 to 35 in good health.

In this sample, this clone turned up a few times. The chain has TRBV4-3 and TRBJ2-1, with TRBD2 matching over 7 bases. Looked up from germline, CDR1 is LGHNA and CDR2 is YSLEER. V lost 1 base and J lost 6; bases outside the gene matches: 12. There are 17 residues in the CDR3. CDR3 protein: CASSQAVLAEFSNEQFF. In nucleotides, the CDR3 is TGCGCCAGCAGCCAAGCTGTGCTAGCGGAGTTCTCCAATGAGCAGTTCTTC.

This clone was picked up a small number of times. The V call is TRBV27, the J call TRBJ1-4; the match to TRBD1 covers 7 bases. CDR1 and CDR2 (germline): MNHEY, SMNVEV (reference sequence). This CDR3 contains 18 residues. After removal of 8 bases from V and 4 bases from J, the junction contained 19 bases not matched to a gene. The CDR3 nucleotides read TGTGCCAGCCAAGCAAGGGCCCGAGGGGGCAGCATTAATGAAAAACTGTTTTTT. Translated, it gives CASQARARGGSINEKLFF.

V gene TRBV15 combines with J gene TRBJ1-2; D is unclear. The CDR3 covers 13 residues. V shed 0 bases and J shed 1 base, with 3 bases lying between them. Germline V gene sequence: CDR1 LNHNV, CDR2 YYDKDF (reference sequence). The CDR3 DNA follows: TGTGCCACCAGCAGAGATCTTAACTATGGCTACACCTTC. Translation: CATSRDLNYGYTF. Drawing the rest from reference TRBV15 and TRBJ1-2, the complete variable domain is DAMVIQNPRYQVTQFGKPVTLSCSQTLNHNVMYWYQQKSSQAPKLLFHYYDKDFNNEADTPDNFQSRRPNTSFCFLDIRSPGLGDTAMYLCATSRDLNYGYTFGSGTRLTVV.

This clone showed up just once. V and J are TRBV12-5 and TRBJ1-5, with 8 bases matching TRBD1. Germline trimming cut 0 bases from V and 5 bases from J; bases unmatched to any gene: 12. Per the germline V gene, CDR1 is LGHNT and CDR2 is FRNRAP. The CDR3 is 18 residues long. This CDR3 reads CASGLVRLQGQVDQPQHF. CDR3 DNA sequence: TGTGCTAGTGGTTTGGTACGGCTCCAGGGACAGGTGGATCAGCCCCAGCATTTT.

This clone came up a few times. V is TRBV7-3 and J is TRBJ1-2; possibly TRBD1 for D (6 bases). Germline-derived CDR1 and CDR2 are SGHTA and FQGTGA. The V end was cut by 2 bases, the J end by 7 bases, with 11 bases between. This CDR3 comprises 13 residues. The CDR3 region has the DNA TGTGCCAGCAGCTTACAGACAGGAGGTGGCTACACCTTC. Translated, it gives CASSLQTGGGYTF.

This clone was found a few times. Written as DNA, the CDR3 is TGTGCCAGCAGTCCCTCCGGGACAAGGAGGTTGGGGGCCAATTCACCCCTCCACTTT. Translation: CASSPSGTRRLGANSPLHF. This chain connects TRBV28 to TRBJ1-6, with D possibly TRBD1 on 6 matching bases. The V and J ends lost 5 bases and 7 bases respectively, with 27 bases between them. The length of the CDR3 is 19 residues. The germline V gene encodes CDR1 MDHEN and CDR2 SYDVKM.

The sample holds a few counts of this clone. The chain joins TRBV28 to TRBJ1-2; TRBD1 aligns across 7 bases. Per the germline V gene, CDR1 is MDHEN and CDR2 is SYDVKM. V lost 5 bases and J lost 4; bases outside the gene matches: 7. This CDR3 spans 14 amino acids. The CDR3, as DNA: TGTGCCAGCAGTCCCCAGGGACAGCTCTATGGCTACACCTTC. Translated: CASSPQGQLYGYTF.

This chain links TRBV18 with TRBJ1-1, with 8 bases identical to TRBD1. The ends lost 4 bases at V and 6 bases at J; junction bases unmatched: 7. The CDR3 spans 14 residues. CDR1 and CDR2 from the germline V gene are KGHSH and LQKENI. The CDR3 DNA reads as TGTGCCAGCTCACAGCAGGGGGCCGTCTCTGAAGCTTTCTTT. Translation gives CASSQQGAVSEAFF.

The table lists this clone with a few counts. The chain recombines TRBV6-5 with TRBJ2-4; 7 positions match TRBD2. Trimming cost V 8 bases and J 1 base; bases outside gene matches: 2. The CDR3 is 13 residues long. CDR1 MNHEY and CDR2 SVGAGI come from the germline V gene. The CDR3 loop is CASVGGAKNIQYF. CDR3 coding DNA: TGTGCCAGCGTGGGAGGGGCCAAAAACATTCAGTACTTC.

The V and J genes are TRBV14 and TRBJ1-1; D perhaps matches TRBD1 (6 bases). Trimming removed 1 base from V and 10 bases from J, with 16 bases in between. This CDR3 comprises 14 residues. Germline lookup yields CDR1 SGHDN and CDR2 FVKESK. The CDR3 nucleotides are TGTGCCAGCAGCCAAGCGGGGGCGGCTAGGTTAGCTTTCTTT. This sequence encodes CASSQAGAARLAFF.

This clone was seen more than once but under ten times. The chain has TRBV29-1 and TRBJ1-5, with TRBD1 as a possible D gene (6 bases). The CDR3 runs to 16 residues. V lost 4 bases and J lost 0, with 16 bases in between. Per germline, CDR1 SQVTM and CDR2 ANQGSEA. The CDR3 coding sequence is TGCAGCGTTGGACTGAGGGGGGACTATAGCAATCAGCCCCAGCATTTT. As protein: CSVGLRGDYSNQPQHF.

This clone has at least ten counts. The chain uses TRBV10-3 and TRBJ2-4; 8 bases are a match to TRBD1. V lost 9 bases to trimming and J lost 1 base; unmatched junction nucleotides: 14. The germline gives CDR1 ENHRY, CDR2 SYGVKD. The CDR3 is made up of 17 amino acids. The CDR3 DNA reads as TGTGCCATTCAGACAGGGGATTCTCTAATTGCCAAAAACATTCAGTACTTC. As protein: CAIQTGDSLIAKNIQYF.

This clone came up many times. The CDR3 nucleotides are TGTGCCAGCAGCCGGGGACAGGTCCTCACCGGGGAGCTGTTTTTT. Its translation: CASSRGQVLTGELFF. The chain recombines TRBV14 with TRBJ2-2; 8 bases fit TRBD1. The germline V gene has CDR1 SGHDN and CDR2 FVKESK. With 4 bases clipped from V and 4 bases from J, the junction kept 5 bases outside the gene matches. The CDR3 loop spans 15 amino acids.

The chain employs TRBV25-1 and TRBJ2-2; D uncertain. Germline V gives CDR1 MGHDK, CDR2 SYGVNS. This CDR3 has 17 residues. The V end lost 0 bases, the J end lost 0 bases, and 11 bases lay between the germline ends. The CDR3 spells CASSEYRSRPNTGELFF. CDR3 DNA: TGTGCCAGCAGTGAATATAGATCCAGACCGAACACCGGGGAGCTGTTTTTT.

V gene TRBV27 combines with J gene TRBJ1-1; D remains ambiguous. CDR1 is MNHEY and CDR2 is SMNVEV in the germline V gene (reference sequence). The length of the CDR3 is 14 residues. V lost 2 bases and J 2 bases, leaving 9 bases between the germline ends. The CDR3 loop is CASSLQGLNTEAFF. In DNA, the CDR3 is TGTGCCAGCAGTTTACAAGGGCTCAACACTGAAGCTTTCTTT.

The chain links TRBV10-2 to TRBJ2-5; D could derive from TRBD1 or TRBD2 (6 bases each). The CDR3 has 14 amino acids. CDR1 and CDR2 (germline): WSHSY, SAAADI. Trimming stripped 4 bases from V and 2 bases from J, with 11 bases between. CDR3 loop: CASSGGALQETQYF. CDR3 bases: TGCGCCAGCAGTGGGGGGGCCCTACAAGAGACCCAGTACTTC.

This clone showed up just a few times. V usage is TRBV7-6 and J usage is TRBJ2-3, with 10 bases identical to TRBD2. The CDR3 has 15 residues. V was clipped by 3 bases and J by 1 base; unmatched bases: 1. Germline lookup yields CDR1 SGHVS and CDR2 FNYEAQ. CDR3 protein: CASSFLAGGTDTQYF. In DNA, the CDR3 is TGTGCCAGCAGCTTTCTAGCGGGGGGCACAGATACGCAGTATTTT.

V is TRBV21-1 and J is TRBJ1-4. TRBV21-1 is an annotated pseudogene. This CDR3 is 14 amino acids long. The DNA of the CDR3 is TGTGCCAGCGTGGGGACGGCTATTAATGAAAAACTGTTTTTT. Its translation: CASVGTAINEKLFF.

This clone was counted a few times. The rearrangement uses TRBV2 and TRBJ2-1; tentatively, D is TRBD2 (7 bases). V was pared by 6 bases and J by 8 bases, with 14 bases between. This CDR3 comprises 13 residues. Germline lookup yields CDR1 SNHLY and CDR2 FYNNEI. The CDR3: CASRGNGGHEQFF. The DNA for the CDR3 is TGTGCCAGCAGGGGCAACGGGGGGCATGAGCAGTTCTTC.

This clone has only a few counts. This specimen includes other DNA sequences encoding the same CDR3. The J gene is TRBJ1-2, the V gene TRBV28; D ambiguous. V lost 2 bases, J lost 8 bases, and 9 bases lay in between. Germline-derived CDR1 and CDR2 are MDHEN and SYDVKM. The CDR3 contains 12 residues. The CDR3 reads CASSLPLGGYTF. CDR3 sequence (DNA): TGTGCCAGCAGTTTACCGCTGGGGGGCTACACCTTC.

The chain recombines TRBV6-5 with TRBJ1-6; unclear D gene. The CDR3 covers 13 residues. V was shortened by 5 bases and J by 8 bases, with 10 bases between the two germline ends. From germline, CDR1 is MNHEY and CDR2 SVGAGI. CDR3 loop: CASSTETHSPLHF. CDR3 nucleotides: TGTGCCAGCAGTACAGAGACTCATTCACCCCTCCACTTT.

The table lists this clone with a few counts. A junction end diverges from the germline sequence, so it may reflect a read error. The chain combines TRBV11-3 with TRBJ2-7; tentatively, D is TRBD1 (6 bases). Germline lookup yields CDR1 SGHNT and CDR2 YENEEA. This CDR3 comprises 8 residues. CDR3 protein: CASSHRVF. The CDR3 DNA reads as TGTGCCAGCAGCCACAGGGTCTTC.

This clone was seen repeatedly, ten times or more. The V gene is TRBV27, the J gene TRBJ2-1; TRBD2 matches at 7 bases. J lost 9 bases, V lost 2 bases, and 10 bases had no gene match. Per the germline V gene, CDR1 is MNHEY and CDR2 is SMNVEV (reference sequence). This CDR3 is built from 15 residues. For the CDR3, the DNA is TGTGCCAGCAGTTTAAGGGGCAGCGGGGAGGGTGAGCAGTTCTTC. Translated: CASSLRGSGEGEQFF.

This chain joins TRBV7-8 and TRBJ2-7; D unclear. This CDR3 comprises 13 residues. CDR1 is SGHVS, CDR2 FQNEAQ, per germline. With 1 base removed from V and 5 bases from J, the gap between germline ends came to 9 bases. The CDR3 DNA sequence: TGTGCCAGCAGCTTAGATCGTCTAAACGAGCAGTACTTC. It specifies CASSLDRLNEQYF.

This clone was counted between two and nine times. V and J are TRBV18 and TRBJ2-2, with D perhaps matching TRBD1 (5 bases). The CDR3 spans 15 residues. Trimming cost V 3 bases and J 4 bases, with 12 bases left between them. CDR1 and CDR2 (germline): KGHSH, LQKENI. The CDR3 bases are TGTGCCAGCTCACCGTCCTGGGGCGTCACCGGGGAGCTGTTTTTT. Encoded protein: CASSPSWGVTGELFF.

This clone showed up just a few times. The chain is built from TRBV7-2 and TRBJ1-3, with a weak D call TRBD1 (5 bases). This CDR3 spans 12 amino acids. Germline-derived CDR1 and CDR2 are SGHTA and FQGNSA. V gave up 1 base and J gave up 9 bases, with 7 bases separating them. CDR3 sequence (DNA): TGTGCCAGCAGCTTAGTTGGGGGCACCATATATTTT. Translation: CASSLVGGTIYF. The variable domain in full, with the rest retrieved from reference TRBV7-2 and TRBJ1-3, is GAGVSQSPSNKVTEKGKDVELRCDPISGHTALYWYRQSLGQGLEFLIYFQGNSAPDKSGLPSDRFSAERTGGSVSTLTIQRTQQEDSAVYLCASSLVGGTIYFGEGSWLTVV.

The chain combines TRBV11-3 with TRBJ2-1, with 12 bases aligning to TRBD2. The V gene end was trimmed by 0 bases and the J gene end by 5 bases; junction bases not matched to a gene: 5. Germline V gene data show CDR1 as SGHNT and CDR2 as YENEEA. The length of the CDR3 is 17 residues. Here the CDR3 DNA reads TGTGCCAGCAGCTTAGATTACCCTAGCGGGAGGGACAATGAGCAGTTCTTC. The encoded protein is CASSLDYPSGRDNEQFF.

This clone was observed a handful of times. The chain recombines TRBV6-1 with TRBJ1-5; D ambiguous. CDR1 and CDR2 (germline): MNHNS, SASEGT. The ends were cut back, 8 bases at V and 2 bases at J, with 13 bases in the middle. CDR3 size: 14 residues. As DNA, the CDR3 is TGTGCCAGCCGGGAGTACGTGGGCAATCAGCCCCAGCATTTT. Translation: CASREYVGNQPQHF.

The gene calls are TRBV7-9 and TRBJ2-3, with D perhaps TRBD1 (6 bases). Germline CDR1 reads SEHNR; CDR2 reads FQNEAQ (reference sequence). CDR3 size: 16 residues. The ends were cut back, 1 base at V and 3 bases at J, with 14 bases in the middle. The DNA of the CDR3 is TGTGCCAGCAGCTTAGTAGGGAAACAGGGTACAGATACGCAGTATTTT. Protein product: CASSLVGKQGTDTQYF.

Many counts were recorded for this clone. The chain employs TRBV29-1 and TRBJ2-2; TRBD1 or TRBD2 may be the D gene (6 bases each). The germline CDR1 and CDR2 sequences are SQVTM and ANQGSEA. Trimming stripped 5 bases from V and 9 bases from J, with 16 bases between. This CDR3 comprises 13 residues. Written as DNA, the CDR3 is TGCAGCGTTCGGCCGGGGGCGCGGAGGGAGCTGTTTTTT. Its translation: CSVRPGARRELFF.

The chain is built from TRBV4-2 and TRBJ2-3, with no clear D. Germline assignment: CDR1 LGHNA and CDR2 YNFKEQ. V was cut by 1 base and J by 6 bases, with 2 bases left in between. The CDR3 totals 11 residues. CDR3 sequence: CASSQVDTQYF. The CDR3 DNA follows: TGTGCCAGCAGCCAAGTTGATACGCAGTATTTT.